These 10 T cell receptor beta chains share one sample of origin, sequenced in a study of cytomegalovirus exposure and HLA in healthy donors. PCR involved 60 Vbeta and 13 Jbeta primers. The method was immunoSEQ multiplex PCR; TCRdb's version includes in-frame clones alone and lacks a portion of them. The data show roughly 150,000 clones, approximately 72% seen once. Sequencing was carried out using PBMCs. These receptors came from a man aged 18 to 29 in good health and CMV-seronegative.

The chain recombines TRBV5-1 with TRBJ2-5; D might be TRBD2 (6 bases). The CDR3 extends over 17 amino acids. V gave up 7 bases and J gave up 5 bases, with 27 bases separating them. Per germline, CDR1 SGHRS and CDR2 YFSETQ. CDR3 DNA sequence: TGCGCCAGCGATTGGTGGGAGGAATTGTGGGTGTTGGAGACCCAGTACTTC. Its protein product is CASDWWEELWVLETQYF. The variable domain in full, completed from reference TRBV5-1 and TRBJ2-5, reads KAGVTQTPRYLIKTRGQQVTLSCSPISGHRSVSWYQQTPGQGLQFLFEYFSETQRNKGNFPGRFSGRQFSNSRSEMNVSTLELGDSALYLCASDWWEELWVLETQYFGPGTRLLVL.

This clone was seen more than once but under ten times. The CDR3 region is CASSLVTGTDEQYF. Here the CDR3 DNA reads TGTGCCAGCAGCCTGGTCACAGGGACGGACGAGCAGTACTTC. The genes are TRBV7-9 and TRBJ2-7; the D gene is possibly TRBD1 (6 bases). The CDR3 spans 14 residues. Germline values: CDR1 SEHNR, CDR2 FQNEAQ (reference sequence). V dropped 5 bases and J dropped 5 bases, with 16 bases sitting between them. The full variable domain, in which reference TRBV7-9 and TRBJ2-7 provide the parts outside the CDR3, is DTGVSQNPRHKITKRGQNVTFRCDPISEHNRLYWYRQTLGQGPEFLTYFQNEAQLEKSRLLSDRFSAERPKGSFSTLEIQRTEQGDSAMYLCASSLVTGTDEQYFGPGTRLTVT.

The genes are TRBV7-6 and TRBJ1-2, with D uncertain. The V and J ends lost 1 base and 4 bases respectively, with 13 bases between them. The CDR3 runs to 15 residues. Germline values: CDR1 SGHVS, CDR2 FNYEAQ. DNA for the CDR3: TGTGCCAGCAGCTTAGTCACAGAGGGTCGCTATGGCTACACCTTC. Protein: CASSLVTEGRYGYTF.

This chain connects TRBV28 to TRBJ2-6; unclear D gene. Germline CDR1 reads MDHEN; CDR2 reads SYDVKM. This CDR3 spans 19 amino acids. Trimming left V 1 base short and J 0 bases short, with 16 bases between. This CDR3 reads CASSLFSGLTPSGANVLTF. In nucleotides, the CDR3 is TGTGCCAGCAGTTTATTCTCAGGCCTAACTCCCTCTGGGGCCAACGTCCTGACTTTC. Full variable domain (missing parts from reference TRBV28 and TRBJ2-6): DVKVTQSSRYLVKRTGEKVFLECVQDMDHENMFWYRQDPGLGLRLIYFSYDVKMKEKGDIPEGYSVSREKKERFSLILESASTNQTSMYLCASSLFSGLTPSGANVLTFGAGSRLTVL.

This clone was counted between two and nine times. The J gene is TRBJ2-7, the V gene TRBV6-4; perhaps TRBD2 as D (5 bases). The CDR3 consists of 17 residues. V dropped 0 bases and J dropped 3 bases, with 18 bases sitting between them. Germline V gene lookup returns CDR1 MRHNA and CDR2 SNTAGT. CDR3 in DNA: TGTGCCAGCAGTGACTCAGGGCTAGCCAAGGGAGACTACGAGCAGTACTTC. Its protein is CASSDSGLAKGDYEQYF.

With respect to this clone: An end of the junction does not agree with germline; a read error may underlie this. The genes are TRBV9 and TRBJ2-7; 10 bases are shared with TRBD1. This CDR3 is 15 amino acids long. Germline V lookup: CDR1 SGDLS, CDR2 YYNGEE. The chain's CDR3 is CASSGMGQGSSEQYF. The DNA of the CDR3 is TGTGCCAGCAGCGGAATGGGACAGGGGTCCTCCGAGCAGTACTTC.

The chain links TRBV28 to TRBJ1-2; D gene unclear. Germline lookup yields CDR1 MDHEN and CDR2 SYDVKM. The CDR3 covers 14 residues. V was clipped by 6 bases and J by 6 bases, with 17 bases between them. The CDR3 loop reads CASSLTGFGDGYTF. The CDR3 nucleotides read TGTGCCAGCAGCCTTACCGGGTTCGGTGATGGCTACACCTTC.

This chain uses TRBV28 with TRBJ2-5, with TRBD1 matching 7 bases. The J call is doubtful: the DNA matches TRBJ2-7 better. The CDR3 runs 17 residues. Germline V lookup: CDR1 MDHEN, CDR2 SYDVKM. The chain's CDR3 is CASSSPIHRDRPYEQYF. The CDR3 DNA sequence: TGTGCCAGCAGTTCACCAATCCACCGGGACAGACCCTACGAGCAGTACTTC.

The rearrangement joins TRBV6-6 to TRBJ2-2; D unresolved. Germline CDR1 is MNHNY and CDR2 is SVGAGI (reference sequence). V was shortened by 0 bases and J by 0 bases, with 8 bases between the two germline ends. CDR3 length equals 16 residues. CDR3 residues: CASSYSQFPNTGELFF. CDR3 DNA: TGTGCCAGCAGTTACTCCCAGTTCCCGAACACCGGGGAGCTGTTTTTT.

This clone was observed a handful of times. The chain combines TRBV18 with TRBJ2-7; 11 bases line up with TRBD2. The CDR3 is made up of 19 amino acids. Trimming cost V 2 bases and J 2 bases; bases outside gene matches: 14. The germline V gene encodes CDR1 KGHSH and CDR2 LQKENI. The DNA of the CDR3 is TGTGCCAGCTCACCAAGCATGACTAGCGGGGCATCACCACCCTACGAGCAGTACTTC. Encoded protein: CASSPSMTSGASPPYEQYF.